One sample yielded the 20 T cell receptor beta chains listed below, sequenced in a study of T cell responses to AZD1222 COVID-19 vaccine. Sequencing used immunoSEQ multiplex PCR; TCRdb keeps in-frame clones, though not all of them. The repertoire consists of roughly 100,000 clones, with approximately 90% occurring once and the leading ten covering around 10%. The specimen comprised peripheral blood, sampled on day 0 of AZD1222 vaccination. The receptors shown here come from an adult in good health.

The chain links TRBV5-1 to TRBJ2-2, with D possibly TRBD1 on 6 matching bases. The CDR3 covers 15 residues. V was shortened by 4 bases and J by 1 base, with 11 bases between the two germline ends. Germline V gives CDR1 SGHRS, CDR2 YFSETQ. CDR3 coding DNA: TGCGCCAGCAGCACTACAGGGCAGAACACCGGGGAGCTGTTTTTT. Translating it yields CASSTTGQNTGELFF. The whole variable domain, filled in from reference TRBV5-1 and TRBJ2-2, reads KAGVTQTPRYLIKTRGQQVTLSCSPISGHRSVSWYQQTPGQGLQFLFEYFSETQRNKGNFPGRFSGRQFSNSRSEMNVSTLELGDSALYLCASSTTGQNTGELFFGEGSRLTVL.

The genes are TRBV11-2 and TRBJ2-5, with 8 bases lining up with TRBD2. V dropped 1 base and J dropped 2; count of bases not matched to a gene: 3. The CDR3 runs to 15 residues. Germline-derived CDR1 and CDR2 are SGHAT and FQNNGV. DNA of the CDR3: TGTGCCAGCAGCTTAGGTGGCGGGAGGCAAGAGACCCAGTACTTC. This codes for CASSLGGGRQETQYF.

This clone was found once. This chain connects TRBV19 to TRBJ1-6, with D perhaps TRBD1 (5 bases). Deletions cut 7 bases from V and 10 bases from J, with 17 bases between. Germline CDR1 LNHDA, CDR2 SQIVND (reference sequence). The CDR3 consists of 14 residues. The CDR3 DNA sequence: TGTGCCAGTAAGGACGGGGTTGAGGGGTCACCCCTCCACTTT. Protein product: CASKDGVEGSPLHF.

This sequence joins TRBV11-2 and TRBJ2-1, with D possibly TRBD2 on 6 matching bases. This CDR3 has 16 residues. Trimming removed 5 bases from V and 0 bases from J, with 14 bases in between. In germline, CDR1 is SGHAT, CDR2 FQNNGV. CDR3 loop: CASSTSGTLSYNEQFF. CDR3 nucleotides: TGTGCCAGCAGCACCTCCGGGACTCTCTCCTACAATGAGCAGTTCTTC.

The chain uses TRBV9 and TRBJ2-7, with a possible D match to TRBD2 (6 bases). V shed 0 bases and J shed 0 bases, with 19 bases lying between them. The V gene's germline CDR1 is SGDLS and CDR2 YYNGEE. The CDR3 loop spans 18 amino acids. The CDR3 sequence is CASSVEGRIGTPSYEQYF. CDR3 sequence (DNA): TGTGCCAGCAGCGTAGAAGGGAGGATCGGGACGCCCTCCTACGAGCAGTACTTC.

The rearrangement uses TRBV6-5 and TRBJ2-7; 8 bases align to TRBD2. CDR1 and CDR2 from the germline V gene are MNHEY and SVGAGI. Losses at the gene ends were 2 bases for V and 3 bases for J; bases not matched to a gene: 9. CDR3 length equals 16 residues. The CDR3 DNA follows: TGTGCCAGCAGTTACCGGGTCGGGAGGGCCGTCTACGAGCAGTACTTC. Its translation is CASSYRVGRAVYEQYF.

V is TRBV6-5 and J is TRBJ2-7; D unresolved. The CDR3 consists of 12 residues. V was clipped by 4 bases and J by 6 bases, with 10 bases between them. Germline CDR1 MNHEY, CDR2 SVGAGI. CDR3 DNA sequence: TGTGCCAGCAGTTTCGTCGATGGCGAGCAGTACTTC. Its protein product is CASSFVDGEQYF.

The chain employs TRBV5-6 and TRBJ1-1, with 11 bases aligning to TRBD1. J gave up 6 bases and V 1 base, and 5 bases lay outside the gene matches. From germline, CDR1 is SGHDT and CDR2 YYEEEE. The CDR3 loop spans 15 amino acids. CDR3 amino acids: CASSLPGQGVPEAFF. CDR3 coding DNA: TGTGCCAGCAGCTTGCCGGGACAGGGGGTTCCTGAAGCTTTCTTT.

The V gene is TRBV6-1, the J gene TRBJ2-1; a weak D match, TRBD2 (6 bases). Germline lookup yields CDR1 MNHNS and CDR2 SASEGT. V lost 3 bases to trimming and J lost 4 bases, with 16 bases between them. The length of the CDR3 is 16 residues. The CDR3 DNA follows: TGTGCCAGCAGTGATGTCTGGCGGAGGGCTTACAATGAGCAGTTCTTC. Encoded protein: CASSDVWRRAYNEQFF.

This clone is a singleton in its sample. The chain is built from TRBV30 and TRBJ1-5; D not certain. The V end lost 2 bases, the J end lost 4 bases, and 6 bases lay between the germline ends. This CDR3 comprises 12 residues. CDR1 GTSNPN and CDR2 SVGIG come from the germline V gene (reference sequence). The CDR3, as DNA: TGTGCCTGGAGTCCAGGTAATCAGCCCCAGCATTTT. Translated, it gives CAWSPGNQPQHF.

The rearrangement joins TRBV29-1 to TRBJ1-5; perhaps TRBD1 as D (5 bases). Per germline, CDR1 SQVTM and CDR2 ANQGSEA. This CDR3 region has 13 residues. The germline V and J ends were trimmed by 8 bases and 7 bases, with 18 bases remaining between them. The CDR3 sequence: CSFSGGGDQPQHF. The CDR3, as DNA: TGCAGCTTCTCCGGGGGAGGGGACCAGCCCCAGCATTTT.

This chain connects TRBV10-3 to TRBJ1-2; TRBD1 is a possible D gene (5 bases). The length of the CDR3 is 12 residues. Trimming stripped 6 bases from V and 1 base from J, with 6 bases between. Germline CDR1 reads ENHRY; CDR2 reads SYGVKD. In DNA form, the CDR3 reads TGTGCCATCAGGACAGATAACTATGGCTACACCTTC. Amino acids: CAIRTDNYGYTF.

The chain employs TRBV7-9 and TRBJ2-5, with 10 bases fitting TRBD2. The V and J ends lost 5 bases and 1 base, in that order; junction bases with no gene match: 1. CDR3 length equals 14 residues. Germline-derived CDR1 and CDR2 are SEHNR and FQNEAQ (reference sequence). The CDR3 nucleotides read TGTGCCAGCAGCCGGACTAGCGGCCAAGAGACCCAGTACTTC. It encodes CASSRTSGQETQYF.

The chain joins TRBV18 to TRBJ1-4, with TRBD1 matching over 9 bases. This CDR3 is 14 amino acids long. Germline V gives CDR1 KGHSH, CDR2 LQKENI. The J segment lost 4 bases and the V segment lost 4 bases, leaving 1 base of the junction unmatched. The chain's CDR3 is CASSLGQGNEKLFF. The CDR3 DNA follows: TGTGCCAGCTCACTGGGACAGGGTAATGAAAAACTGTTTTTT.

The chain uses TRBV15 and TRBJ1-5; 7 bases fit TRBD1. Germline CDR1 LNHNV, CDR2 YYDKDF (reference sequence). With V trimmed by 6 bases and J by 2 bases, 4 bases remained unmatched. The CDR3 extends over 14 amino acids. CDR3: CATRGQVGNQPQHF. The CDR3 coding sequence is TGTGCCACCAGAGGACAGGTGGGCAATCAGCCCCAGCATTTT.

This chain connects TRBV12-3 or TRBV12-4 to TRBJ1-5; perhaps TRBD1 as D (6 bases). The CDR3 is made up of 13 amino acids. V was shortened by 6 bases and J by 5 bases, with 11 bases between the two germline ends. Here the CDR3 reads CASREQGDQPQHF. The CDR3 DNA is TGTGCCAGCAGGGAACAGGGTGATCAGCCCCAGCATTTT.

The gene calls are TRBV19 and TRBJ2-1, with a weak D call TRBD1 (6 bases). CDR1 and CDR2 from the germline V gene are LNHDA and SQIVND (reference sequence). The CDR3 covers 13 residues. V was trimmed by 10 bases and J by 6 bases, leaving 16 bases between them. CDR3 protein: CATYGQTPNEQFF. CDR3 sequence (DNA): TGTGCCACCTATGGACAGACCCCCAATGAGCAGTTCTTC.

The V call is TRBV6-4, the J call TRBJ2-1, with TRBD2 matching over 14 bases. The V gene end was trimmed by 6 bases and the J gene end by 10 bases; junction bases not matched to a gene: 8. This CDR3 is 15 amino acids long. The V gene's germline CDR1 is MRHNA and CDR2 SNTAGT. The CDR3 protein is CASSAGLAGADEQFF. CDR3 sequence (DNA): TGTGCCAGCAGCGCGGGACTAGCGGGAGCTGACGAGCAGTTCTTC.

This clone was seen more than once but under ten times. The J gene is TRBJ2-1, the V gene TRBV27, with 15 bases aligning to TRBD2. V shed 5 bases and J 3 bases; nucleotides not matched to a gene: 8. CDR1 MNHEY and CDR2 SMNVEV come from the germline V gene (reference sequence). The CDR3 totals 18 residues. CDR3 region: CASSVDGLAGGLYNEQFF. CDR3 DNA: TGTGCCAGCAGTGTAGACGGACTAGCGGGAGGGCTCTACAATGAGCAGTTCTTC.

The J gene is TRBJ1-5, the V gene TRBV4-3, with D possibly TRBD1 on 5 matching bases. V lost 1 base and J 7 bases, leaving 11 bases between the germline ends. Germline values: CDR1 LGHNA, CDR2 YSLEER. This CDR3 is 14 amino acids long. The DNA for the CDR3 is TGCGCCAGCAGCCAAGCGCGGGGCTGGCAGCCCCAGCATTTT. It encodes CASSQARGWQPQHF.